These 32 T cell receptor beta chains originate from one sample sequenced in a study of response to subunit inactivated influenza vaccine. MiXCR was run by TCRdb on the RT-PCR reads, yielding one entry per CDR3 protein. The sample has under 800,000 distinct CDR3 sequences, about 14% seen once. The source material was PBMCs from blood, sampled 14 to 15 days before vaccination. These receptor sequences come from a man aged 50 to 59 who received an inactivated influenza vaccine.

The gene calls are TRBV7-9 and TRBJ2-6; 10 bases are shared with TRBD1. V was clipped by 5 bases and J by 4 bases; unmatched bases: 8. The CDR3 totals 17 residues. Germline CDR1 and CDR2: SEHNR and FQNEAQ (reference sequence). The DNA for the CDR3 is TGTGCCAGCAGCACCCCGGGACAGGGGCCGGGGGCCAACGTCCTGACTTTC. Its protein is CASSTPGQGPGANVLTF.

This clonotype has a handful of counts. The chain employs TRBV28 and TRBJ1-5; weak D call: TRBD1 (5 bases). V shed 5 bases and J shed 1 base, with 12 bases lying between them. The CDR3 length is 15 residues. Looked up from germline, CDR1 is MDHEN and CDR2 is SYDVKM. Here the CDR3 DNA reads TGTGCCAGCAGTCTCCTAGGGGCCAGCAATCAGCCCCAGCATTTT. Protein sequence: CASSLLGASNQPQHF.

This clonotype was seen at least ten times. The chain couples TRBV5-1 to TRBJ2-1; perhaps D is TRBD1 or TRBD2 (5 bases each). Germline assignment: CDR1 SGHRS and CDR2 YFSETQ. Trimming took off 2 bases at V and 3 bases at J, with 6 bases between the two ends. The CDR3 runs 13 residues. Here the CDR3 reads CASSFGGYNEQFF. CDR3 coding DNA: TGCGCCAGCAGCTTTGGGGGCTACAATGAGCAGTTCTTC.

The V and J genes are TRBV4-2 and TRBJ2-5; 11 bases map to TRBD2. In germline, CDR1 is LGHNA, CDR2 YNFKEQ. With V trimmed by 1 base and J by 5 bases, 6 bases remained unmatched. CDR3 size: 16 residues. The DNA of the CDR3 is TGTGCCAGCAGCCAAGTAGCGGGAGGGCCGGGGGAGACCCAGTACTTC. This codes for CASSQVAGGPGETQYF.

This rearrangement joins TRBV20-1 to TRBJ2-7; 8 nucleotides line up with TRBD2. The CDR3 extends over 13 amino acids. After removal of 5 bases from V and 4 bases from J, the junction contained 7 bases not matched to a gene. Germline loops: CDR1 DFQATT, CDR2 SNEGSKA (reference sequence). The CDR3 DNA is TGCAGTGCTGGGGGACTAGAATTTTACGAGCAGTACTTC. Its protein is CSAGGLEFYEQYF.

This clonotype was picked up a small number of times. This chain uses TRBV20-1 with TRBJ2-5; D gene ambiguous. V was pared by 4 bases and J by 5 bases, with 11 bases between. The V gene's germline CDR1 is DFQATT and CDR2 SNEGSKA (reference sequence). The CDR3 is 12 residues long. The CDR3 sequence: CSAITGGETQYF. The CDR3, as DNA: TGCAGTGCTATCACGGGTGGGGAGACCCAGTACTTC.

This chain uses TRBV4-2 with TRBJ2-1; possibly TRBD1 for D (6 bases). V lost 3 bases to trimming and J lost 7 bases, with 13 bases between them. From germline, CDR1 is LGHNA and CDR2 YNFKEQ. CDR3 length: 14 residues. CDR3 nucleotide sequence: TGTGCCAGCAGCCACGGCCTCACAGGGAATGAGCAGTTCTTC. Translation: CASSHGLTGNEQFF.

This clonotype was counted many times. The rearrangement links TRBV6-2 or TRBV6-3 to TRBJ2-2; TRBD1 might be the D (5 bases). The CDR3 has 16 residues. CDR1 MNHEY and CDR2 SVGEGT come from the germline V gene. The ends were cut back, 5 bases at V and 1 base at J, with 14 bases in the middle. CDR3 sequence (DNA): TGTGCCAGCAGTCGACAGAATTGGAGGAACACCGGGGAGCTGTTTTTT. This translates into CASSRQNWRNTGELFF.

V gene TRBV20-1 combines with J gene TRBJ2-7, with 12 positions matching TRBD2. Germline V gene sequence: CDR1 DFQATT, CDR2 SNEGSKA (reference sequence). The CDR3 has 13 amino acids. V was clipped by 6 bases and J by 4 bases; unmatched bases: 4. The CDR3 spells CSAWTSGTYEQYF. The CDR3 coding sequence is TGCAGTGCGTGGACTAGCGGGACTTACGAGCAGTACTTC.

This clonotype has just a few counts. The chain employs TRBV4-2 and TRBJ2-5; 7 bases are a match to TRBD2. The CDR3 contains 17 residues. The V segment lost 3 bases and the J segment 5 bases; nucleotides outside the gene matches: 15. Germline loops: CDR1 LGHNA, CDR2 YNFKEQ. The CDR3 region has the DNA TGTGCCAGCAGCCAGTCTGACCCCCCATGGGGGGGGGAGACCCAGTACTTC. Protein product: CASSQSDPPWGGETQYF.

V usage is TRBV20-1 and J usage is TRBJ2-7; 8 nucleotides agree with TRBD2. The CDR3 spans 16 residues. The germline V gene has CDR1 DFQATT and CDR2 SNEGSKA (reference sequence). V lost 0 bases, J lost 2 bases, and 9 bases stayed unmatched. DNA of the CDR3: TGCAGTGCTAGAGATGAGGGCGGGGGGTTCACCTACGAGCAGTACTTC. It encodes CSARDEGGGFTYEQYF.

This clonotype was detected many times. The chain recombines TRBV5-1 with TRBJ2-1, with 12 bases that match TRBD1. Germline V gene sequence: CDR1 SGHRS, CDR2 YFSETQ. This CDR3 has 15 residues. J lost 7 bases, V lost 2 bases, and 4 bases had no gene match. DNA of the CDR3: TGCGCCAGCAGCTTACGGGACAGGGGGCGGAATGAGCAGTTCTTC. It encodes CASSLRDRGRNEQFF. Using reference TRBV5-1 and TRBJ2-1 for the parts outside the CDR3, the full variable domain is KAGVTQTPRYLIKTRGQQVTLSCSPISGHRSVSWYQQTPGQGLQFLFEYFSETQRNKGNFPGRFSGRQFSNSRSEMNVSTLELGDSALYLCASSLRDRGRNEQFFGPGTRLTVL.

The sample holds a few counts of this clonotype. The rearrangement uses TRBV12-3 or TRBV12-4 and TRBJ1-2; the match to TRBD1 covers 9 bases. Trimming cost V 7 bases and J 7 bases; bases outside gene matches: 13. The CDR3 totals 15 residues. In nucleotides, the CDR3 is TGTGCCAGCACCCCGGTCCCGGGACAGGGACCTGGCTACACCTTC. Translated, it gives CASTPVPGQGPGYTF.

This clonotype occurred many times. The J gene is TRBJ2-3, the V gene TRBV6-4; possible D gene TRBD2, 6 bases. The length of the CDR3 is 16 residues. The V end lost 0 bases, the J end lost 1 base, and 11 bases lay between the germline ends. From germline, CDR1 is MRHNA and CDR2 SNTAGT. CDR3 sequence reads: CASSDSGGSGTDTQYF. In DNA form, the CDR3 reads TGTGCCAGCAGTGACTCGGGGGGTAGTGGCACAGATACGCAGTATTTT.

A few counts support this clonotype. J is TRBJ2-4 and V is TRBV6-1; 7 nucleotides line up with TRBD2. From germline, CDR1 is MNHNS and CDR2 SASEGT. V dropped 6 bases and J dropped 5; count of bases not matched to a gene: 7. This CDR3 region has 14 residues. CDR3 region: CASSWGGGENIQYF. CDR3 nucleotide sequence: TGTGCCAGCAGCTGGGGGGGTGGCGAAAACATTCAGTACTTC.

The rearrangement links TRBV28 to TRBJ2-2, with 13 bases lining up with TRBD2. CDR3 size: 17 residues. Germline lookup yields CDR1 MDHEN and CDR2 SYDVKM. V lost 5 bases to trimming and J lost 3 bases; unmatched junction nucleotides: 6. The CDR3: CASSQMTSGRYTGELFF. The DNA of the CDR3 is TGTGCCAGCAGTCAAATGACTAGCGGGAGGTACACCGGGGAGCTGTTTTTT.

This clonotype was found many times. The chain carries TRBV3-1 and TRBJ2-3, with D maybe TRBD2 (6 bases). The CDR3 consists of 16 residues. CDR1 is LGHDT and CDR2 is YNNKEL in the germline V gene (reference sequence). Deletions cut 3 bases from V and 6 bases from J, with 19 bases between. CDR3 region: CASSQKGSGRSDTQYF. CDR3 bases: TGTGCCAGCAGCCAGAAAGGGAGCGGGCGTTCGGATACGCAGTATTTT.

This clonotype was detected a few times. The chain links TRBV12-3 or TRBV12-4 to TRBJ1-2; TRBD1 might be the D (6 bases). Trimming took off 5 bases at V and 4 bases at J, with 20 bases between the two ends. The length of the CDR3 is 16 residues. CDR3 coding DNA: TGTGCCAGCAGTGAGCCTGGGTTTGGCAGGGGCTATGGCTACACCTTC. Translating gives CASSEPGFGRGYGYTF.

This clonotype appeared a few times. V and J are TRBV3-1 and TRBJ2-3; 11 bases agree with TRBD2. Germline CDR1 LGHDT, CDR2 YNNKEL (reference sequence). This CDR3 spans 19 amino acids. The J segment lost 6 bases and the V segment lost 0 bases, leaving 14 bases of the junction unmatched. The CDR3 DNA is TGTGCCAGCAGCCAAGACGGGATCGGGACTAGCGGAGACGTTGATACGCAGTATTTT. This translates into CASSQDGIGTSGDVDTQYF.

This clonotype was seen only a few times. DNA of the CDR3: TGTGCCAGTAGTTCACGTGGGGGGCCTGAAGCTTTCTTT. It specifies CASSSRGGPEAFF. The V gene is TRBV19, the J gene TRBJ1-1; D possibly corresponds to TRBD1 (6 bases). The CDR3 is made up of 13 amino acids. V gave up 5 bases and J gave up 6 bases, with 13 bases separating them. Germline values: CDR1 LNHDA, CDR2 SQIVND (reference sequence).

CDR3 DNA: TGTGCCAGCAGCCCGTCCCCAGCGGAAGGGTACGAGCAGTACTTC. Translation gives CASSPSPAEGYEQYF. The chain uses TRBV4-2 and TRBJ2-7, with D possibly matching TRBD2 (5 bases). The CDR3 runs 15 residues. CDR1 LGHNA and CDR2 YNFKEQ come from the germline V gene. V was pared by 4 bases and J by 4 bases, with 17 bases between.

A few counts support this clonotype. The V call is TRBV12-3 or TRBV12-4, the J call TRBJ2-7; 8 nucleotides line up with TRBD2. There are 14 residues in the CDR3. With V trimmed by 3 bases and J by 7 bases, 8 bases remained unmatched. The CDR3 bases are TGTGCCAGCAGTTTGTCCGGGGGGGCGCGAGAGCAGTACTTC. It yields the protein CASSLSGGAREQYF.

CDR3 region: CASSLSGGPETQYF. The CDR3 DNA reads TGTGCCAGCAGCTTAAGTGGGGGTCCGGAGACCCAGTACTTC. This rearrangement joins TRBV7-9 to TRBJ2-5; possibly TRBD1 or TRBD2 for D (5 bases each). V was clipped by 2 bases and J by 5 bases, with 12 bases between them. Per the germline V gene, CDR1 is SEHNR and CDR2 is FQNEAQ (reference sequence). The CDR3 covers 14 residues.

In this sample, this clonotype turned up many times. The rearrangement uses TRBV5-8 and TRBJ2-5; D remains unclear. Germline V gene lookup returns CDR1 SGHTS and CDR2 YDEGEE. Trimming shortened V by 0 bases and J by 3 bases, and 9 bases separated the two germline ends. The CDR3 has 14 residues. The CDR3 here is CASSLGTSKETQYF. The CDR3 coding sequence is TGTGCCAGCAGCTTGGGCACATCAAAAGAGACCCAGTACTTC.

This clonotype was detected a few times. V gene TRBV7-8 combines with J gene TRBJ2-4; D ambiguous. Germline CDR1 is SGHVS and CDR2 is FQNEAQ. The V gene lost 2 bases and the J gene lost 0 bases, with 14 bases spanning the gap. The CDR3 runs to 17 residues. CDR3 DNA sequence: TGTGCCAGCAGCTTAATCGGAGTTGGGATAGCCAAAAACATTCAGTACTTC. This translates into CASSLIGVGIAKNIQYF.

The chain recombines TRBV5-1 with TRBJ1-5; D remains ambiguous. V gave up 4 bases and J gave up 0 bases, with 14 bases separating them. In germline, CDR1 is SGHRS, CDR2 YFSETQ. This CDR3 has 16 residues. CDR3 region: CASSPEGPLSNQPQHF. Written as DNA, the CDR3 is TGCGCCAGCAGCCCCGAGGGTCCTCTTAGCAATCAGCCCCAGCATTTT.

In this sample, this clonotype turned up a few times. The chain carries TRBV10-3 and TRBJ1-3; D gene uncertain. The germline gives CDR1 ENHRY, CDR2 SYGVKD. V lost 3 bases and J lost 4, with 7 bases in between. The CDR3 length is 13 residues. The CDR3 nucleotides are TGTGCCATCAGTGACCCCTCGGGAAACACCATATATTTT. Protein sequence: CAISDPSGNTIYF.

The V and J genes are TRBV29-1 and TRBJ2-5; no definite D call. The CDR3 is 13 amino acids. The germline gives CDR1 SQVTM, CDR2 ANQGSEA. V lost 4 bases to trimming and J lost 4 bases, with 13 bases between them. The CDR3 loop reads CSVGTAGGETQYF. CDR3 in DNA: TGCAGCGTTGGAACTGCCGGCGGAGAGACCCAGTACTTC. Together with reference TRBV29-1 and TRBJ2-5, the CDR3 gives the full variable domain: SAVISQKPSRDICQRGTSLTIQCQVDSQVTMMFWYRQQPGQSLTLIATANQGSEATYESGFVIDKFPISRPNLTFSTLTVSNMSPEDSSIYLCSVGTAGGETQYFGPGTRLLVL.

V usage is TRBV15 and J usage is TRBJ2-7, with 11 bases aligning to TRBD1. V shed 3 bases, J shed 3 bases, and the junction held 4 bases outside the gene matches. Germline CDR1 is LNHNV and CDR2 is YYDKDF (reference sequence). This CDR3 is 15 amino acids long. In nucleotides, the CDR3 is TGTGCCACCAGCAGGGACAGGGGGCCTTTCTACGAGCAGTACTTC. Its protein is CATSRDRGPFYEQYF.

The sample holds a few counts of this clonotype. This sequence joins TRBV28 and TRBJ2-7, with TRBD2 identical over 7 bases. The V gene end was trimmed by 7 bases and the J gene end by 3 bases; junction bases not matched to a gene: 6. The V gene's germline CDR1 is MDHEN and CDR2 SYDVKM. CDR3 length: 13 residues. Written as DNA, the CDR3 is TGTGCCAGCACCTGGGGGGGGAGCTACGAGCAGTACTTC. It encodes CASTWGGSYEQYF.

There are many counts of this clonotype. This chain uses TRBV6-2 or TRBV6-3 with TRBJ2-1; the match to TRBD2 covers 11 bases. With 2 bases clipped from V and 8 bases from J, the junction kept 8 bases outside the gene matches. CDR1 and CDR2 (germline): MNHEY, SVGEGT. This CDR3 has 16 amino acids. Here the CDR3 reads CASSYPLAGVADEQFF. The CDR3, as DNA: TGTGCCAGCAGTTACCCACTAGCGGGGGTGGCCGATGAGCAGTTCTTC.

This clonotype was seen a handful of times. This chain links TRBV29-1 with TRBJ2-7; 7 bases map to TRBD1. This CDR3 has 13 residues. CDR1 SQVTM and CDR2 ANQGSEA come from the germline V gene. V lost 6 bases and J lost 1; bases outside the gene matches: 6. CDR3 DNA sequence: TGCAGCGTCGCGGACAGGCGGTCCTACGAGCAGTACTTC. It encodes CSVADRRSYEQYF.